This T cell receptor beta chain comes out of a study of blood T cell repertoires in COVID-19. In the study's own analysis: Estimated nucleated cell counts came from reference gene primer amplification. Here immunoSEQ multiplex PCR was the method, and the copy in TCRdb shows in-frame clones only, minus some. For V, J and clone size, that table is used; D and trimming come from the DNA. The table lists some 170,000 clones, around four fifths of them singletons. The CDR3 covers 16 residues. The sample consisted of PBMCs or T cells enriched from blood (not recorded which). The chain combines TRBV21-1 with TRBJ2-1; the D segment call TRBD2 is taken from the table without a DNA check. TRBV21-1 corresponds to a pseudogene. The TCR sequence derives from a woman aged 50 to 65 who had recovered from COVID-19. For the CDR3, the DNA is TGTGCCAGCAGCTACCTCCAGCGGAGCTCCTACAATGAGCAGTTCTTC. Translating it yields CASSYLQRSSYNEQFF.